This T cell receptor beta chain was sequenced for a study of CD8 T cells in Susac syndrome. FACS enriched CD8+ TEMRA cells, while bulk CD8+ and CD4+ were negatively isolated. Reverse transcription of roughly 0.5 to 1 ug RNA was carried out with random hexamers. Multiplex PCR with immunoSEQ amplified the TCR beta CDR3 across 54 Vbeta and 13 Jbeta. TCRdb itself ran the immunoSEQ multiplex PCR reads through MiXCR, one entry per CDR3 protein. This table holds around 220,000 distinct CDR3 sequences, approximately 90% found once. Germline values: CDR1 SGDLS, CDR2 YYNGEE. CDR3 length: 15 residues. Germline trimming cut 1 base from V and 0 bases from J; bases unmatched to any gene: 3.

The source is a human donor with multiple sclerosis. The sequenced sample consisted of CD8+ T cells from PBMCs. The chain has TRBV9 and TRBJ2-5, with 7 positions matching TRBD2. The CDR3 nucleotides read TGTGCCAGCAGCGTAACAGCGGGGTACCAAGAGACCCAGTACTTC. It specifies CASSVTAGYQETQYF. Full variable domain (missing parts from reference TRBV9 and TRBJ2-5): DSGVTQTPKHLITATGQRVTLRCSPRSGDLSVYWYQQSLDQGLQFLIQYYNGEERAKGNILERFSAQQFPDLHSELNLSSLELGDSALYFCASSVTAGYQETQYFGPGTRLLVL.